Reported below is one T cell receptor (beta chain). Its antigen is not known. The entry originates in a study of cytomegalovirus exposure and HLA in healthy donors. General study results and limits: While the bulk of TCR sequences proved rare, some public TCRs turned up in many donors. That first-cohort TCR clusters tended to co-occur in the 120 or so validation repertoires was found in a later analysis. TCR beta chains numbering under 200 were designated cytomegalovirus-associated. Reports indicated that the classifier achieved high specificity and sensitivity in diagnosing cytomegalovirus status.

Data came from immunoSEQ multiplex PCR; TCRdb stores just in-frame clones and leaves some out. The sample shows 60,000 or so clones, roughly 90% of them seen only once. This TCR came from a woman aged 30 to 39 in good health and CMV-seronegative. Specimen: PBMCs.

The CDR3 coding sequence is TGTGCCAGCAGTTTGGGACAGGGGAGGGTCACTGAAGCTTTCTTT. Translated: CASSLGQGRVTEAFF. J is TRBJ1-1 and V is TRBV28; TRBD1 aligns across 10 bases. Trimming at V came to 3 bases and at J to 4 bases, leaving 5 bases not matched to a gene. CDR1 MDHEN and CDR2 SYDVKM come from the germline V gene. The CDR3 runs 15 residues.